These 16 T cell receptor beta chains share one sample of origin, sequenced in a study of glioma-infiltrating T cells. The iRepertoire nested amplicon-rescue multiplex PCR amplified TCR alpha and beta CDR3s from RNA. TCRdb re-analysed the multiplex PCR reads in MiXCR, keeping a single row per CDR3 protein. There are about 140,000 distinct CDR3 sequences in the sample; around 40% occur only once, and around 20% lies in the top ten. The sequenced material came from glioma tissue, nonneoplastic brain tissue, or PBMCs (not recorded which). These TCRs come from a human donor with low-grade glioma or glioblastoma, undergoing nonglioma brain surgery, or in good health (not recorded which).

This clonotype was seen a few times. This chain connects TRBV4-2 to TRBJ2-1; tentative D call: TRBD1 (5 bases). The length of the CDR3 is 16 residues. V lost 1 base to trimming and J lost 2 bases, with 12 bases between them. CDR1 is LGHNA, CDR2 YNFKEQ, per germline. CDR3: CASSQADTPPYNEQFF. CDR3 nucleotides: TGTGCCAGCAGCCAAGCGGACACTCCTCCCTACAATGAGCAGTTCTTC.

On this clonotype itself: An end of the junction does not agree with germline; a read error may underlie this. DNA for the CDR3: TGTGCCAGCAGTTACGACCGGAGCAGCGAGCAGTACTTC. Translation gives CASSYDRSSEQYF. This chain connects TRBV10-3 to TRBJ2-7; D unresolved. Germline assignment: CDR1 ENHRY and CDR2 SYGVKD. CDR3 size: 13 residues.

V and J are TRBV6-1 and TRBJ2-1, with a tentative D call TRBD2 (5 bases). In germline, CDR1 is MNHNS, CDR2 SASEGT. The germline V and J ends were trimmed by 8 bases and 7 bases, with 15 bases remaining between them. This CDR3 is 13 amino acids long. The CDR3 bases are TGTGCCAGCGCCGGCGGGCCGGGAAATGAGCAGTTCTTC. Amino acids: CASAGGPGNEQFF.

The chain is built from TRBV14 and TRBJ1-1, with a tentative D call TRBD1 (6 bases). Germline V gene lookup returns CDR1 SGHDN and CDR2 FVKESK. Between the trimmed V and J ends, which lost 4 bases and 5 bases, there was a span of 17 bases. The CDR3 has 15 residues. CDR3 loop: CASSRNTDRWTEAFF. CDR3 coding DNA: TGTGCCAGCAGCCGAAACACGGACAGATGGACTGAAGCTTTCTTT.

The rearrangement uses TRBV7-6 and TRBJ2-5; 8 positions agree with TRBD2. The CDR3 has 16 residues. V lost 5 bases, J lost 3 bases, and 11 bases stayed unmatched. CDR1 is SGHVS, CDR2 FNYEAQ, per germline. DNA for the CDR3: TGTGCCAGCAGCGCCTGGGTCGGACTAGCCGAAGAGACCCAGTACTTC. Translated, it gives CASSAWVGLAEETQYF. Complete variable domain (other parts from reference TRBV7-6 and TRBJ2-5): GAGVSQSPRYKVTKRGQDVALRCDPISGHVSLYWYRQALGQGPEFLTYFNYEAQQDKSGLPNDRFSAERPEGSISTLTIQRTEQRDSAMYRCASSAWVGLAEETQYFGPGTRLLVL.

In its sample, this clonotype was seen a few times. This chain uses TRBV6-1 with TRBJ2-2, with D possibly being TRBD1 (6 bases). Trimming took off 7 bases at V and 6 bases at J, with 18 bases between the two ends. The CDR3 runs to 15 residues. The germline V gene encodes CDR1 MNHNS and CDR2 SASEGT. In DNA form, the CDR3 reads TGTGCCAGCACGCGGTCAGGGGAATTACCCGGGGAGCTGTTTTTT. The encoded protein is CASTRSGELPGELFF.

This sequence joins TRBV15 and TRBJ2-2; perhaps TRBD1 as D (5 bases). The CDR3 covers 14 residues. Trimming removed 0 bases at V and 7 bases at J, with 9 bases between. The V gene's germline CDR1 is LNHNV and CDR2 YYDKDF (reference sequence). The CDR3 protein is CATSRETDLGELFF. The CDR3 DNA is TGTGCCACCAGCAGAGAGACAGATCTCGGGGAGCTGTTTTTT.

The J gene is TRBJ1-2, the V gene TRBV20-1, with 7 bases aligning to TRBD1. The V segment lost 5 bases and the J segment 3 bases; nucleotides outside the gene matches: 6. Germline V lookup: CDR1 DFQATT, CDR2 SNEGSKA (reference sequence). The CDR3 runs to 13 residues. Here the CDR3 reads CSASSDRDYGYTF. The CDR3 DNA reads TGCAGTGCTTCCTCCGACAGGGACTATGGCTACACCTTC.

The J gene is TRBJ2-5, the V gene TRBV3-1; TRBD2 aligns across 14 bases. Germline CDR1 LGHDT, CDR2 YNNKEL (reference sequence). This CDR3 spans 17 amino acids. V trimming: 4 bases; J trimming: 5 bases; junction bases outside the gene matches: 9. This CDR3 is CASSLLTSGRDEETQYF. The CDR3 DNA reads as TGTGCCAGCAGCCTCCTGACTAGCGGGAGGGATGAGGAGACCCAGTACTTC.

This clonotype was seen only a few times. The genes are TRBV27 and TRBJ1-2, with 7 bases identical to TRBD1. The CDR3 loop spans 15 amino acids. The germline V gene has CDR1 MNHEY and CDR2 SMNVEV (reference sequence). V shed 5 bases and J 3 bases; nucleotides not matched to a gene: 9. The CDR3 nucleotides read TGTGCCAGCAGTCCCCACAGGGGACTTGACTATGGCTACACCTTC. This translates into CASSPHRGLDYGYTF.

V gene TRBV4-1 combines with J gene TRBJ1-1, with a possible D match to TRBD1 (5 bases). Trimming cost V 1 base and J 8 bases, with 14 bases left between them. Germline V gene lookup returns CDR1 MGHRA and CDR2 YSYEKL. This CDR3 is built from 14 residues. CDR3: CASSQGQTEGEAFF. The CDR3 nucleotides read TGCGCCAGCAGCCAAGGACAGACAGAAGGCGAAGCTTTCTTT.

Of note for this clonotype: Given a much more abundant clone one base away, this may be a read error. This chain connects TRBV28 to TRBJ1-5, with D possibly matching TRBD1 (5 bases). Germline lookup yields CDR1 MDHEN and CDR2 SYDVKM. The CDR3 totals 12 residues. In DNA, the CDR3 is TGTGCCGGCAGTCCAGGGTACCAGCCCCAGCATTTT. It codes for CAGSPGYQPQHF.

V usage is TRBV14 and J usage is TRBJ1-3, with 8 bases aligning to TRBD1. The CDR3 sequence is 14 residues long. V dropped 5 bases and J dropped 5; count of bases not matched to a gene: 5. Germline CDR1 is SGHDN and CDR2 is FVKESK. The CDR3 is CASSSTGARNTIYF. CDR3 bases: TGTGCCAGCAGCTCGACAGGGGCTCGAAACACCATATATTTT.

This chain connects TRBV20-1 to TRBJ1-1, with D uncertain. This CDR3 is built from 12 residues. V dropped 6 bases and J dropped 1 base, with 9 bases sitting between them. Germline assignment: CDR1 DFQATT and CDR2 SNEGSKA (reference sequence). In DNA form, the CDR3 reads TGCAGTGCACTAGATCCGAACACTGAAGCTTTCTTT. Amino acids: CSALDPNTEAFF.

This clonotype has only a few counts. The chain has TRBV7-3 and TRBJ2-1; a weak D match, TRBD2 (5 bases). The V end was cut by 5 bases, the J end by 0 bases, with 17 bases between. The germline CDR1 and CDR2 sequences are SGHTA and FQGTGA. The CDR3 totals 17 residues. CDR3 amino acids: CASSPTGLRSSYNEQFF. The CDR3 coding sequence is TGTGCCAGCAGCCCTACCGGACTCAGGAGCTCCTACAATGAGCAGTTCTTC.

The chain's CDR3 is CASSQDPWTASYGYTF. CDR3 nucleotide sequence: TGCGCCAGCAGCCAAGATCCTTGGACGGCAAGCTATGGCTACACCTTC. The chain couples TRBV4-3 to TRBJ1-2; D gene unclear. Germline V gives CDR1 LGHNA, CDR2 YSLEER. Trimming shortened V by 0 bases and J by 4 bases, and 15 bases separated the two germline ends. This CDR3 spans 16 amino acids.